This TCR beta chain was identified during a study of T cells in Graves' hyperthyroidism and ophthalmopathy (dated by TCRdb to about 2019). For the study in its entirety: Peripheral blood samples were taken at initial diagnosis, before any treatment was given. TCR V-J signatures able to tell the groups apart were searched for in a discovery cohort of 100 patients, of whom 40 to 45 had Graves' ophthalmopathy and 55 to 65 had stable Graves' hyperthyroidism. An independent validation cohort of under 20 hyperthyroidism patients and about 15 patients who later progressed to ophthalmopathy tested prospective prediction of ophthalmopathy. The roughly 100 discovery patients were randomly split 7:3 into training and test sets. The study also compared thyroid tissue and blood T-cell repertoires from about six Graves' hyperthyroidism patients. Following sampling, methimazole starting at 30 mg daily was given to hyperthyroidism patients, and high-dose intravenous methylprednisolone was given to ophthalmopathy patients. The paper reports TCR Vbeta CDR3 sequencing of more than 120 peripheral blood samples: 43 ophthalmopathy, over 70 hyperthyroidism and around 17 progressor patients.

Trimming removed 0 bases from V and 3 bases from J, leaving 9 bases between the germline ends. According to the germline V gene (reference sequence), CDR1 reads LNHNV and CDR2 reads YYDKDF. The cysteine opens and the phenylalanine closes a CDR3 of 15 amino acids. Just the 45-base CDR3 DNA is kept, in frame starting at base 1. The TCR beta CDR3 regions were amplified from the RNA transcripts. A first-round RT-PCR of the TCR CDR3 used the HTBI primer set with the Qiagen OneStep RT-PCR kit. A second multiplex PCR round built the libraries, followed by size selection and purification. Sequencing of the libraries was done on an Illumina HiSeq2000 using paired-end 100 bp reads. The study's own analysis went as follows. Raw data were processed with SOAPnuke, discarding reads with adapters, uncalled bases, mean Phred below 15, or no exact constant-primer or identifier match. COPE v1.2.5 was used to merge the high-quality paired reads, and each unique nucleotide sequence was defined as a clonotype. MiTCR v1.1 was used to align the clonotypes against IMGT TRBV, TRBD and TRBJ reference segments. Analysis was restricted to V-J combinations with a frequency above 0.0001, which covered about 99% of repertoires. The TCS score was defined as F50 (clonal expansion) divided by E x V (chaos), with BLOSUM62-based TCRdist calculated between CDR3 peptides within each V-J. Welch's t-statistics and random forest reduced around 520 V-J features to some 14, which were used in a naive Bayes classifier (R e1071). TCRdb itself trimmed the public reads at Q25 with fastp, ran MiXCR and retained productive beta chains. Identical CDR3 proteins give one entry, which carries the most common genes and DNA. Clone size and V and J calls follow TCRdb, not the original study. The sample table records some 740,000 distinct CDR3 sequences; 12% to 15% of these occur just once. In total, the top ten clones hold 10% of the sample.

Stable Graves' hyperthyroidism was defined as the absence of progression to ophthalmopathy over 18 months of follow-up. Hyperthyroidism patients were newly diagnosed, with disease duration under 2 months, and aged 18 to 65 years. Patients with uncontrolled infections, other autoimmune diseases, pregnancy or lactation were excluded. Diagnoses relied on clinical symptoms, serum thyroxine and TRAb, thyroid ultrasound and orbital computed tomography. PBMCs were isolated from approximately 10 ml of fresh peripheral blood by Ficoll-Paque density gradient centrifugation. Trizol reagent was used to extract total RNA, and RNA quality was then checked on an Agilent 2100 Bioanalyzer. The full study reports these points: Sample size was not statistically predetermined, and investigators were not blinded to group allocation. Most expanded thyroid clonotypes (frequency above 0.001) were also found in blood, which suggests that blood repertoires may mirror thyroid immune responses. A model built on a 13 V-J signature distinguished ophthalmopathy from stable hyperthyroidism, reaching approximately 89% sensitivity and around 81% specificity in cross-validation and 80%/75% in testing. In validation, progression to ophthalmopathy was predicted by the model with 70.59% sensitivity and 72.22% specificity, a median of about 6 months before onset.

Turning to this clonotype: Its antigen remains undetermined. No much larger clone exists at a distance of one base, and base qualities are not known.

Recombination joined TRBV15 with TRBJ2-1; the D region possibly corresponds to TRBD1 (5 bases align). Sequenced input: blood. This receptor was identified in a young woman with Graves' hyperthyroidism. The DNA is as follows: TGTGCCACCAGCAGAGATGGCCAGGGCTACAATGAGCAGTTCTTC. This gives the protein CATSRDGQGYNEQFF.